This TCR beta chain was recorded in a study of cytomegalovirus exposure and HLA in healthy donors. General study results and limits: Associated with cytomegalovirus, according to the listing, were 150 to 200 TCR beta chains.

This clone has more than one count but fewer than ten. The antigen is unknown. V was shortened by 3 bases and J by 0 bases, with 6 bases between the two germline ends. The CDR3 runs to 12 residues. The germline gives CDR1 GTSNPN, CDR2 SVGIG (reference sequence). TCRdb keeps only in-frame clones here, not all; method: immunoSEQ multiplex PCR. Altogether about 170,000 clones are present, approximately 86% being singletons, with the ten largest covering 2.7%. Sequencing was carried out using PBMCs. The receptor comes from a man younger than 35 in good health and CMV-seropositive. This rearrangement joins TRBV30 to TRBJ2-7, with D possibly matching TRBD1 (6 bases). The CDR3 is CAWRGHSYEQYF. In DNA, the CDR3 is TGTGCCTGGAGGGGACACTCCTACGAGCAGTACTTC.